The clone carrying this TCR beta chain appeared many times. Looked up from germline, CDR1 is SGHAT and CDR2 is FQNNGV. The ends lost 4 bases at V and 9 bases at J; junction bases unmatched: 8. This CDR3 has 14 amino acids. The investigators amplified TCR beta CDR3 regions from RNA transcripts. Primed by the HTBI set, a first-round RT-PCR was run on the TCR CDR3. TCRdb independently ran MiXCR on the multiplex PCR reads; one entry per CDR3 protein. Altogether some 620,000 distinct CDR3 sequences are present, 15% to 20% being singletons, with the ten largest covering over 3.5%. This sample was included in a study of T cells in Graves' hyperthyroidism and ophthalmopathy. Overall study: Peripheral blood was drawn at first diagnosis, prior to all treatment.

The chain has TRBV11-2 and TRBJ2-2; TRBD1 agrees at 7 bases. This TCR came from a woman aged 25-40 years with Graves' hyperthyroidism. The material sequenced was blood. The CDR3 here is CASSSDRQGRELFF. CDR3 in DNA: TGTGCCAGCAGCTCCGATCGACAGGGCCGGGAGCTGTTTTTT.